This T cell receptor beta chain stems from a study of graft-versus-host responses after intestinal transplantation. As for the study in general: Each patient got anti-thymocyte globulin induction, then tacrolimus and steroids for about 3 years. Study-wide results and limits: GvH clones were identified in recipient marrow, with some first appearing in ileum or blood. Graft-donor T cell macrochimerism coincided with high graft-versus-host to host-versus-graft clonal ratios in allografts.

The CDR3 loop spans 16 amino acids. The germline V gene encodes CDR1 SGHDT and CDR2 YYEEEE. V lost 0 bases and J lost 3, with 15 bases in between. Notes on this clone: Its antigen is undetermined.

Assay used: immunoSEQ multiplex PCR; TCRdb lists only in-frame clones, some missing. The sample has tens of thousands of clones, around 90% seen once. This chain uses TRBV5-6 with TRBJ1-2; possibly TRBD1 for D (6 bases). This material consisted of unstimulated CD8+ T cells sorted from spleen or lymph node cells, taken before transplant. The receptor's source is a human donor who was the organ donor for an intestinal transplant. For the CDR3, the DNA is TGTGCCAGCAGCTTGGCGTCCAGGGGTGATCACTATGGCTACACCTTC. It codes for CASSLASRGDHYGYTF.